These T cell receptor beta chains were read from a single sample in a study of blood T cells in healthy people across ages. TCRdb re-called the 5' RACE reads through MiXCR, storing one row per CDR3 protein. The table shows 1.5 million to 2 million distinct CDR3 sequences, with roughly 27% occurring only once. Sequenced sample: blood. These receptors were collected from a woman aged 25 to 39 in good health. CDR3s include the opening cysteine and the closing phenylalanine or tryptophan. A D gene is named only where the DNA matches it firmly. Some rows have no size entry. The others give once, few or many, or a class for an expanded clone.

J gene	D gene	V gene	clone size	CDR3 DNA	CDR3 protein
TRBJ1-2	TRBD1	TRBV20-1	many	TGCAGCACTAGACAGGGAGGATATGGCTACACCTTC	CSTRQGGYGYTF
TRBJ2-5	TRBD2	TRBV7-9	.	TGTGCCAGCAGCGGTTCAACTAGCGGGGGGCGAGAGTACTTC	CASSGSTSGGREYF
TRBJ2-7	TRBD2	TRBV30	.	TGTGCCTGGAGCGGGACTAGCGAGGGGGAGCAGTACTTC	CAWSGTSEGEQYF
TRBJ2-3	TRBD1	TRBV29-1	.	TGCAGCGTTGGGGGGGACAGGGGGCGCACAGATACGCAGTATTTT	CSVGGDRGRTDTQYF
TRBJ2-2	TRBD1	TRBV24-1	many	TGTGCCACCAGTGGGGGACAGGACACCGGGGAGCTGTTTTTT	CATSGGQDTGELFF
TRBJ1-6	TRBD1	TRBV14	.	TGTGCCAGCAGCCAGCTGCGGACAGGGGATTCACCCCTCCACTTT	CASSQLRTGDSPLHF
TRBJ1-3	TRBD1	TRBV2	.	TGTGCCAGCAGTGAATACGCAGGGGGCGACGGAAACACCATATATTTT	CASSEYAGGDGNTIYF
TRBJ2-1	TRBD2	TRBV5-1	.	TGCGCCAGCGGAGCGTCTAGCGGGGGCTACAATGAGCAGTTCTTC	CASGASSGGYNEQFF
TRBJ2-5	.	TRBV7-8	.	TGTGCCAGCAGCTTCGGTGGAGACCAGACCCAGTACTTC	CASSFGGDQTQYF
TRBJ1-4	.	TRBV4-1	few	TGCGCCAGCAGCCGAGAACGGACTAATGAAAAACTGTTTTTT	CASSRERTNEKLFF
TRBJ1-1	TRBD1	TRBV5-4	.	TGTGCCAGCAGCTGGGGGGGGAGGGGGCGCAGCACTGAAGCTTTCTTT	CASSWGGRGRSTEAFF
TRBJ2-1	TRBD2	TRBV4-1	many	TGCGCCAGCAGCCAAGTTGATAGCGGGGGGCTTTACAATGAGCAGTTCTTC	CASSQVDSGGLYNEQFF
TRBJ2-2	.	TRBV6-5	.	TGTGCCAGCAGTTACTCGGGGCAGCCCGGGGAGCTGTTTTTT	CASSYSGQPGELFF
TRBJ2-7	.	TRBV5-1	few	TGCGCCAGCATATCGGCCGCAAGAGACAACGAGCAGTACTTC	CASISAARDNEQYF
TRBJ2-4	.	TRBV7-3	few	TGTGCCAGCAGCTTAAATATTCTCTCCTACAATGAGCAGTACTTC	CASSLNILSYNEQYF
TRBJ2-7	.	TRBV18	.	TGTGCCAGCTCACCACCAACGCCAGAGAAAGGCGAGCAGTACTTC	CASSPPTPEKGEQYF
TRBJ1-1	.	TRBV27	few	TGTGCCAGCAGCTATCAGGGACATCCGGGTCCCACTGAAGCTTTCTTT	CASSYQGHPGPTEAFF
TRBJ2-3	.	TRBV12-3/TRBV12-4	.	TGTGCCAGCAGTTTAGCGGCCCAGGGAACGCAGTATTTT	CASSLAAQGTQYF
TRBJ2-3	.	TRBV10-3	.	TGTGCCATCATTGATTTACACAGCACAGATACGCAGTATTTT	CAIIDLHSTDTQYF
TRBJ1-1	TRBD1	TRBV7-2	.	TGTGCCAGCAGCTCGCGGGACAGTAACACTGAAGCTTTCTTT	CASSSRDSNTEAFF
TRBJ2-7	TRBD2	TRBV12-3/TRBV12-4	many	TGTGCCAGCAGTTGGGGGGACTACCCTGCGAGGGGAACCTACGAGCAGTACTTC	CASSWGDYPARGTYEQYF
TRBJ1-1	TRBD1	TRBV29-1	.	TGCAGCGTTGAGGGACAGGGAGGTAGGAACACTGAAGCTTTCTTT	CSVEGQGGRNTEAFF
TRBJ2-1	.	TRBV4-3	.	TGCGCCAGCAGCCAAGACAGTCCTGAGGGACACGGCTACAATGAGCAGTTCTTC	CASSQDSPEGHGYNEQFF
TRBJ2-2	TRBD2	TRBV9	.	TGTGCCAGCAGCGTAGACCCAGCGGGAGGTTTTTTCGCCGGGGAGCTGTTTTTT	CASSVDPAGGFFAGELFF
TRBJ2-7	TRBD2	TRBV28	few	TGTGCCAGCAGTACCCCAAGGACTAGCGGGGGTTACGAGCAGTACTTC	CASSTPRTSGGYEQYF
TRBJ2-5	.	TRBV29-1	many	TGCAGCGTTGAGAGGGGCCAAGAGACCCAGTACTTC	CSVERGQETQYF
TRBJ2-3	.	TRBV15	.	TGTGCCACCAGGCTGTCTAACACAGATACGCAGTATTTT	CATRLSNTDTQYF
TRBJ2-1	.	TRBV10-2	.	TGCGCCAGTGAGGGGGGCGAGGGTGAGCAGTTCTTC	CASEGGEGEQFF
TRBJ2-1	.	TRBV20-1	many	TGCAGTGCTCGGAGGCAGGCTCTTAATGAGCAGTTCTTC	CSARRQALNEQFF
TRBJ2-7	TRBD2	TRBV10-3	many	TGTGCCACCAACTCCGGGACTAGCGGGAATGGGAGCTCCTACGAGCAGTACTTC	CATNSGTSGNGSSYEQYF
TRBJ1-1	.	TRBV6-6	.	TGTGCCAGCAGTTTTGGAGGAGGAGTAGAAGCTTTCTTT	CASSFGGGVEAFF
TRBJ2-1	.	TRBV20-1	.	TGCAGTGCTAGAAACGTCGAACTATCCAATGAGCAGTTCTTC	CSARNVELSNEQFF
TRBJ1-1	.	TRBV4-3	.	TGCGCCAGCAGCCAAGCGACGGGGGGCATGTCTGAAGCTTTCTTT	CASSQATGGMSEAFF